This T cell receptor beta chain was documented in a study of vaccination and CD4 T cells after COVID-19. Study at large: Post-COVID samples were collected a median about 94 days following diagnosis, spanning 35 to 161.

The assay that was used to sequence DNA from cultured CD4+ T cells was the Oncomine TCR Beta short-read assay. Cultured CD4+ T cells were the source of extracted genomic DNA. MiXCR was run by TCRdb on the PCR reads, yielding one entry per CDR3 protein. This sample has fewer than 8,000 distinct CDR3 sequences, with 25% to 35% found just once. The CDR3 contains 14 residues. The V segment lost 6 bases and the J segment 7 bases; nucleotides outside the gene matches: 11. Germline V gene lookup returns CDR1 MNHNS and CDR2 SASEGT. Treatment described: approximately 11-day PBMC culture with coronavirus spike peptide pools or control peptides (ViraFEST assay). CD4+ T-cell collection from the unexposed donor predated the COVID-19 pandemic (2011-2018). Worth noting for this clonotype: Its antigen is unknown.

The V gene is TRBV6-1, the J gene TRBJ2-7; 8 nucleotides line up with TRBD1. Sequenced: CD4+ T cells from blood, cultured in vitro. The origin of this receptor is a human donor in good health. The CDR3 region has the DNA TGTGCCAGCAGCCGACAGGGGACCAGGTGGGAGCAGTACTTC. It specifies CASSRQGTRWEQYF.